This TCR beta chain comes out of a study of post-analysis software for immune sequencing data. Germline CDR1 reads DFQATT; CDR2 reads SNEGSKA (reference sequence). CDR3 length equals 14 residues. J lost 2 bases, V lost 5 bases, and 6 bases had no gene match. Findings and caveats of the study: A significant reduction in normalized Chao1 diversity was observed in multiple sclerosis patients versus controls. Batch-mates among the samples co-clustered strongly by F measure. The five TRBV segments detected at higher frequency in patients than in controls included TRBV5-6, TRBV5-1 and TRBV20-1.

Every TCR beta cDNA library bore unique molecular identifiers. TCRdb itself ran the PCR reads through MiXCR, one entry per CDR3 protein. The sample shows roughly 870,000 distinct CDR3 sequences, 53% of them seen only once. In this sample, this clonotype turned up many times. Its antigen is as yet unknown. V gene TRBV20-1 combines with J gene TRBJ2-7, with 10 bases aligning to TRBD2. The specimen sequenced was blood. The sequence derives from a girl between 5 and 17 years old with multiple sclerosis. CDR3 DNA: TGCAGTGCTTTCCTAGCGGGAGTTGCCTACGAGCAGTACTTC. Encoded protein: CSAFLAGVAYEQYF.